These 31 T cell receptor beta chains were sequenced from one sample in a study of patients and donors after allogeneic stem cell transplantation. TCRdb recomputed calls from the RT-PCR reads with MiXCR, one row per CDR3 protein. The repertoire holds 900,000 to 1,000,000 distinct CDR3 sequences, with roughly 18% as singletons. Input material: blood, either unsorted or a sorted T cell fraction (not recorded which). The receptors were sampled from a human donor who was either an allogeneic HSCT recipient or a stem cell or donor lymphocyte infusion donor (not recorded which). It is not recorded whose cells these are; they may come from a transplant donor.

The gene calls are TRBV6-1 and TRBJ2-7; possible D gene TRBD2, 5 bases. Germline loops: CDR1 MNHNS, CDR2 SASEGT. V was clipped by 6 bases and J by 6 bases, with 15 bases between them. The CDR3 loop spans 13 amino acids. For the CDR3, the DNA is TGTGCCAGCAGCTGGCGTACTAGTATCGAGCAGTACTTC. Residues: CASSWRTSIEQYF.

This chain uses TRBV19 with TRBJ2-7; 7 bases map to TRBD1. The germline V gene encodes CDR1 LNHDA and CDR2 SQIVND (reference sequence). This CDR3 has 15 residues. Germline trimming cut 3 bases from V and 4 bases from J; bases unmatched to any gene: 9. CDR3 coding DNA: TGTGCCAGTAGTATTATAGGCCAGGGGGAATACGAGCAGTACTTC. The encoded protein is CASSIIGQGEYEQYF.

The chain couples TRBV9 to TRBJ1-2; D gene unclear. V shed 3 bases and J shed 6 bases, with 21 bases lying between them. Germline lookup yields CDR1 SGDLS and CDR2 YYNGEE. This CDR3 has 16 amino acids. The CDR3 region has the DNA TGTGCCAGCAGCGACACTCGGGCCGTTCAAACGAATGGCTACACCTTC. Its protein is CASSDTRAVQTNGYTF.

This clonotype was found a few times. This sequence joins TRBV5-6 and TRBJ2-5, with 10 bases identical to TRBD1. This CDR3 is 16 amino acids long. Looked up from germline, CDR1 is SGHDT and CDR2 is YYEEEE. V lost 4 bases to trimming and J lost 1 base; unmatched junction nucleotides: 7. CDR3 in amino acids: CASSETGGGLQETQYF. In DNA form, the CDR3 reads TGTGCCAGCAGCGAGACAGGGGGCGGACTCCAAGAGACCCAGTACTTC.

The chain couples TRBV25-1 to TRBJ1-2; D unresolved. Trimming cost V 1 base and J 3 bases, with 12 bases left between them. The germline CDR1 and CDR2 sequences are MGHDK and SYGVNS. CDR3 length equals 15 residues. The CDR3 DNA sequence: TGTGCCAGCAGTGAATCCGGGCCGAGACACTATGGCTACACCTTC. Its protein product is CASSESGPRHYGYTF.

This rearrangement joins TRBV6-5 to TRBJ2-7; D gene unclear. Germline lookup yields CDR1 MNHEY and CDR2 SVGAGI. This CDR3 spans 12 amino acids. The ends were cut back, 7 bases at V and 5 bases at J, with 12 bases in the middle. The chain's CDR3 is CASTSGPHEQYF. The CDR3 DNA is TGTGCCAGCACGTCAGGCCCCCACGAGCAGTACTTC.

V usage is TRBV5-1 and J usage is TRBJ1-3; no definite D call. The length of the CDR3 is 17 residues. Germline V lookup: CDR1 SGHRS, CDR2 YFSETQ. The V end was cut by 0 bases, the J end by 0 bases, with 13 bases between. CDR3 in amino acids: CASSLDPQTPSGNTIYF. DNA for the CDR3: TGCGCCAGCAGCTTGGATCCCCAAACACCCTCTGGAAACACCATATATTTT.

CDR3 region: CASNRILGETQYF. The DNA for the CDR3 is TGTGCCAGCAATCGGATTCTGGGGGAGACCCAGTACTTC. The chain joins TRBV2 to TRBJ2-5, with D hard to call. The CDR3 sequence is 13 residues long. The ends were cut back, 7 bases at V and 5 bases at J, with 14 bases in the middle. CDR1 is SNHLY and CDR2 is FYNNEI in the germline V gene.

There are a few counts of this clonotype. The CDR3 DNA reads TGTGCCAGCAGTCGAGAAGTAGCGGTAAAGAGGGGGGAGACCCAGTACTTC. Residues: CASSREVAVKRGETQYF. This chain connects TRBV2 to TRBJ2-5; the D gene could be TRBD1 or TRBD2 (6 bases each). This CDR3 spans 17 amino acids. CDR1 and CDR2 from the germline V gene are SNHLY and FYNNEI. V lost 5 bases and J 5 bases, leaving 24 bases between the germline ends. The full variable domain, its missing parts supplied by reference TRBV2 and TRBJ2-5, is EPEVTQTPSHQVTQMGQEVILRCVPISNHLYFYWYRQILGQKVEFLVSFYNNEISEKSEIFDDQFSVERPDGSNFTLKIRSTKLEDSAMYFCASSREVAVKRGETQYFGPGTRLLVL.

This clonotype has just a few counts. The chain couples TRBV29-1 to TRBJ1-2; 9 bases line up with TRBD1. Germline V CDR1 and CDR2: SQVTM, ANQGSEA. CDR3 length: 14 residues. V gave up 7 bases and J gave up 1 base; unmatched junction bases: 7. CDR3 loop: CSAAGTGYNYGYTF. Written as DNA, the CDR3 is TGCAGCGCCGCCGGGACAGGGTATAACTATGGCTACACCTTC. Using reference TRBV29-1 and TRBJ1-2 for the parts outside the CDR3, the full variable domain is SAVISQKPSRDICQRGTSLTIQCQVDSQVTMMFWYRQQPGQSLTLIATANQGSEATYESGFVIDKFPISRPNLTFSTLTVSNMSPEDSSIYLCSAAGTGYNYGYTFGSGTRLTVV.

This clonotype was seen a handful of times. This sequence joins TRBV2 and TRBJ2-7, with 13 bases that match TRBD2. V lost 5 bases, J lost 4 bases, and 8 bases stayed unmatched. The CDR3 spans 16 residues. Germline values: CDR1 SNHLY, CDR2 FYNNEI. CDR3 bases: TGTGCCAGCAGTTTGAAAAGGACTAGCGGGAGTTACGAGCAGTACTTC. Translating gives CASSLKRTSGSYEQYF.

This clonotype was seen a handful of times. V is TRBV10-3 and J is TRBJ2-5, with 10 bases identical to TRBD2. After removal of 4 bases from V and 6 bases from J, the junction contained 8 bases not matched to a gene. CDR3 length equals 15 residues. The germline V gene has CDR1 ENHRY and CDR2 SYGVKD. The CDR3 coding sequence is TGTGCCATCAGTGTGCTAGCGGGAGATGGGAAGACCCAGTACTTC. Protein sequence: CAISVLAGDGKTQYF.

This clonotype was seen a few times. The V gene is TRBV7-2, the J gene TRBJ2-1, with D maybe TRBD2 (8 bases). The CDR3 totals 12 residues. V dropped 5 bases and J dropped 15 bases, with 17 bases sitting between them. The V gene's germline CDR1 is SGHTA and CDR2 FQGNSA. CDR3 protein: CASSGSAGDRFF. CDR3 DNA: TGTGCCAGCAGCGGGTCAGCGGGGGACAGGTTCTTC.

This clonotype has ten or more counts. The chain carries TRBV12-3 or TRBV12-4 and TRBJ2-7; tentative D call: TRBD1 (5 bases). The CDR3 covers 13 residues. V was cut by 5 bases and J by 2 bases, with 10 bases left in between. CDR3 amino acids: CASSIGHPYEQYF. CDR3 coding DNA: TGTGCCAGCAGTATAGGACACCCCTACGAGCAGTACTTC.

This clonotype was observed a few times. The V call is TRBV24-1, the J call TRBJ2-1; D is uncertain. Germline CDR1 and CDR2: KGHDR and SFDVKD. V dropped 2 bases and J dropped 3 bases, with 10 bases sitting between them. CDR3 length equals 15 residues. CDR3 in amino acids: CATSDWRSDYNEQFF. CDR3 nucleotide sequence: TGTGCCACCAGTGATTGGCGGTCGGACTACAATGAGCAGTTCTTC.

The chain links TRBV20-1 to TRBJ2-1; D ambiguous. The CDR3 has 15 amino acids. The germline V gene has CDR1 DFQATT and CDR2 SNEGSKA (reference sequence). The germline V and J ends were trimmed by 0 bases and 4 bases, with 13 bases remaining between them. This CDR3 is CSAREGYSLYNEQFF. In DNA, the CDR3 is TGCAGTGCTAGAGAGGGGTACAGCTTATACAATGAGCAGTTCTTC.

The table lists this clonotype with a few counts. This chain connects TRBV5-5 to TRBJ2-7, with 12 bases identical to TRBD1. With 3 bases clipped from V and 5 bases from J, the junction kept 6 bases outside the gene matches. The length of the CDR3 is 15 residues. Germline V gene sequence: CDR1 SGHKS, CDR2 YYEKEE (reference sequence). CDR3 sequence reads: CASSSSGQGAHEQYF. Written as DNA, the CDR3 is TGTGCCAGCAGCTCCTCGGGACAGGGGGCCCACGAGCAGTACTTC.

In this sample, this clonotype turned up a few times. The chain carries TRBV25-1 and TRBJ2-5; D not certain. Germline CDR1 is MGHDK and CDR2 is SYGVNS. This CDR3 comprises 14 residues. V was cut by 6 bases and J by 1 base, with 12 bases left in between. CDR3 nucleotide sequence: TGTGCCAGCAGAGACCGACGGTCCCAAGAGACCCAGTACTTC. As protein: CASRDRRSQETQYF.

The genes are TRBV10-3 and TRBJ1-1; TRBD1 matches 7 bases. The CDR3 sequence is 13 residues long. V lost 10 bases to trimming and J lost 3 bases; unmatched junction nucleotides: 8. CDR1 ENHRY and CDR2 SYGVKD come from the germline V gene. CDR3 coding DNA: TGTGCCACCTCAGGGGGGGCTGACACTGAAGCTTTCTTT. Translation gives CATSGGADTEAFF.

In this sample, this clonotype turned up a few times. V and J are TRBV24-1 and TRBJ1-2, with D possibly matching TRBD1 (5 bases). Germline V gives CDR1 KGHDR, CDR2 SFDVKD. Trimming removed 4 bases at V and 3 bases at J, with 14 bases between. CDR3 size: 15 residues. In nucleotides, the CDR3 is TGTGCCACCAGTGACCCGGGACGGTCCCACTATGGCTACACCTTC. As protein: CATSDPGRSHYGYTF.

This clonotype has more than one count but fewer than ten. The chain employs TRBV20-1 and TRBJ2-1; 7 positions agree with TRBD2. V was clipped by 0 bases and J by 5 bases; unmatched bases: 13. Germline CDR1 and CDR2: DFQATT and SNEGSKA (reference sequence). The CDR3 consists of 17 residues. CDR3 coding DNA: TGCAGTGCTAGAGATGCGGTGCGCGGGAGTCGACACAATGAGCAGTTCTTC. Encoded protein: CSARDAVRGSRHNEQFF.

The CDR3 protein is CASSGLRASTDTQYF. CDR3 DNA sequence: TGTGCCAGCAGTGGCTTGCGGGCATCCACAGATACGCAGTATTTT. This chain connects TRBV2 to TRBJ2-3; D possibly corresponds to TRBD2 (5 bases). CDR3 size: 15 residues. Germline V lookup: CDR1 SNHLY, CDR2 FYNNEI. Trimming stripped 4 bases from V and 2 bases from J, with 13 bases between.

At least ten counts were recorded for this clonotype. The chain links TRBV5-6 to TRBJ1-1; D not certain. V was cut by 5 bases and J by 4 bases, with 12 bases left in between. The CDR3 consists of 13 residues. Germline loops: CDR1 SGHDT, CDR2 YYEEEE. The CDR3 region has the DNA TGTGCCAGCAGACCGAAAACGGGCACTGAAGCTTTCTTT. Encoded protein: CASRPKTGTEAFF. The complete variable domain, with remaining parts taken from reference TRBV5-6 and TRBJ1-1, reads DAGVTQSPTHLIKTRGQQVTLRCSPKSGHDTVSWYQQALGQGPQFIFQYYEEEERQRGNFPDRFSGHQFPNYSSELNVNALLLGDSALYLCASRPKTGTEAFFGQGTRLTVV.

The chain is built from TRBV20-1 and TRBJ2-5; no definite D call. Trimming cost V 0 bases and J 4 bases, with 24 bases left between them. Germline loops: CDR1 DFQATT, CDR2 SNEGSKA (reference sequence). The CDR3 consists of 18 residues. The CDR3 region has the DNA TGCAGTGCTAGAGATCCGAGACGGCCCCAACCCGGCCTAGAGACCCAGTACTTC. Translated: CSARDPRRPQPGLETQYF.

The chain has TRBV10-3 and TRBJ1-2; D unresolved. The length of the CDR3 is 14 residues. Deletions cut 0 bases from V and 7 bases from J, with 12 bases between. Germline loops: CDR1 ENHRY, CDR2 SYGVKD. The CDR3 reads CAISESKLTLGYTF. The CDR3 DNA follows: TGTGCCATCAGTGAGTCAAAACTAACCCTTGGCTACACCTTC.

The V gene is TRBV6-1, the J gene TRBJ1-1; D gene unclear. The CDR3 covers 13 residues. Germline V gives CDR1 MNHNS, CDR2 SASEGT. Trimming left V 4 bases short and J 2 bases short, with 8 bases between. This chain's CDR3 is CASSVRENTEAFF. In nucleotides, the CDR3 is TGTGCCAGCAGTGTAAGGGAAAACACTGAAGCTTTCTTT.

This clonotype was counted only a few times. This sequence joins TRBV24-1 and TRBJ2-1; no clear D. Trimming pared 4 bases from V and 0 bases from J, leaving 15 bases between. Germline values: CDR1 KGHDR, CDR2 SFDVKD. The CDR3 covers 17 residues. As DNA, the CDR3 is TGTGCCACCAGTGACCGAAAACGAGGTGACTCCTACAATGAGCAGTTCTTC. Translating it yields CATSDRKRGDSYNEQFF.

There are a few counts of this clonotype. This rearrangement joins TRBV28 to TRBJ2-1, with D uncertain. The germline V and J ends were trimmed by 4 bases and 8 bases, with 21 bases remaining between them. Germline V gene data show CDR1 as MDHEN and CDR2 as SYDVKM. The CDR3 length is 16 residues. CDR3 residues: CASSSGSAAPLDEQFF. CDR3 nucleotide sequence: TGTGCCAGCAGTTCCGGCAGCGCCGCCCCCTTGGATGAGCAGTTCTTC. The variable domain in full, completed from reference TRBV28 and TRBJ2-1, reads DVKVTQSSRYLVKRTGEKVFLECVQDMDHENMFWYRQDPGLGLRLIYFSYDVKMKEKGDIPEGYSVSREKKERFSLILESASTNQTSMYLCASSSGSAAPLDEQFFGPGTRLTVL.

This clonotype was seen more than once but under ten times. The chain employs TRBV7-8 and TRBJ2-1; TRBD1 or TRBD2 may be the D gene (5 bases each). V was pared by 6 bases and J by 6 bases, with 15 bases between. Germline CDR1 reads SGHVS; CDR2 reads FQNEAQ. CDR3 length equals 14 residues. The CDR3 region is CASRGPGLANEQFF. CDR3 sequence (DNA): TGTGCCAGCAGGGGTCCGGGGCTAGCCAATGAGCAGTTCTTC.

This chain links TRBV12-3 or TRBV12-4 with TRBJ2-3; possibly TRBD1 for D (5 bases). Trimming took 5 bases from V and 0 from J, leaving 12 bases between them. The CDR3 has 15 amino acids. This chain's CDR3 is CASSTGTFSTDTQYF. The CDR3 DNA is TGTGCCAGCAGTACAGGAACATTTAGCACAGATACGCAGTATTTT.

V is TRBV6-2 or TRBV6-3 and J is TRBJ1-2; 8 bases fit TRBD1. CDR1 is MNHEY and CDR2 is SVGEGT in the germline V gene. The J segment lost 6 bases and the V segment lost 8 bases, leaving 8 bases of the junction unmatched. This CDR3 has 13 amino acids. The chain's CDR3 is CASGSEDRDGYTF. The CDR3 nucleotides are TGTGCCAGCGGTTCGGAGGACAGGGATGGCTACACCTTC.